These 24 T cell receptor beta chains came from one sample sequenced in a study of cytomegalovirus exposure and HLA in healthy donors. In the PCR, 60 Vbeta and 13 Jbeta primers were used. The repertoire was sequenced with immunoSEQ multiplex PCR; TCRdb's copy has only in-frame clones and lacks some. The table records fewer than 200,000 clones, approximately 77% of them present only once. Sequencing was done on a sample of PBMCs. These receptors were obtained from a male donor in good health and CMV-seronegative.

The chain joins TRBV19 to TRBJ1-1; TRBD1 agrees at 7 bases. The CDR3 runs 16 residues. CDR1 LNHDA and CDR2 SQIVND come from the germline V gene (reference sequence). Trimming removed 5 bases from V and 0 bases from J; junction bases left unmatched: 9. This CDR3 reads CASSFDRTGMNTEAFF. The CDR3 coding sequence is TGTGCCAGTAGTTTTGACCGGACAGGCATGAACACTGAAGCTTTCTTT.

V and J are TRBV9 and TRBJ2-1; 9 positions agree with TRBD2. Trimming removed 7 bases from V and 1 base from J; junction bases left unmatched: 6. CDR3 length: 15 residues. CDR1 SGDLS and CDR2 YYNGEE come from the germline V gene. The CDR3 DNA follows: TGTGCCAGCGCCCGCGGGGGGGCGTCCTACAATGAGCAGTTCTTC. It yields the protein CASARGGASYNEQFF.

The CDR3, as DNA: TGTGCCAGCACGGAGGGACAGATCGCTTTCTATGGCTACACCTTC. Protein sequence: CASTEGQIAFYGYTF. This sequence joins TRBV19 and TRBJ1-2; 7 bases match TRBD1. This CDR3 region has 15 residues. Per the germline V gene, CDR1 is LNHDA and CDR2 is SQIVND (reference sequence). After removal of 9 bases from V and 4 bases from J, the junction contained 14 bases not matched to a gene.

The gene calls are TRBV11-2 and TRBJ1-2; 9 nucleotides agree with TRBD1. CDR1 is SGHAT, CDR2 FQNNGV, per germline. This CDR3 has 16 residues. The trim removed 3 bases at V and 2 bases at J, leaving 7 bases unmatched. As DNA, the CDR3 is TGTGCCAGCAGCTTGTGGGCGGGGACAGGGAACTATGGCTACACCTTC. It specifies CASSLWAGTGNYGYTF.

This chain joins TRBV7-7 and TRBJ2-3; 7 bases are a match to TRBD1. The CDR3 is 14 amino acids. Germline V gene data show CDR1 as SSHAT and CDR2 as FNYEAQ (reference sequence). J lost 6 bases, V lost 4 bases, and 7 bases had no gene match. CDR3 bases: TGTGCCAGCAGCTGGGGACAGCCGAAGGATACGCAGTATTTT. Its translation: CASSWGQPKDTQYF.

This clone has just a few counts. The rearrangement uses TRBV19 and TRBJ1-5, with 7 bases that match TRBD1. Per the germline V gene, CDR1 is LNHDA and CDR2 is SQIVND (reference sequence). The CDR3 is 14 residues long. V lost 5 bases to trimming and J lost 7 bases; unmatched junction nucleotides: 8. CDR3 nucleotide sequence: TGTGCCAGTAGTTCTGGACAGGTTTGGCAGCCCCAGCATTTT. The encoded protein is CASSSGQVWQPQHF.

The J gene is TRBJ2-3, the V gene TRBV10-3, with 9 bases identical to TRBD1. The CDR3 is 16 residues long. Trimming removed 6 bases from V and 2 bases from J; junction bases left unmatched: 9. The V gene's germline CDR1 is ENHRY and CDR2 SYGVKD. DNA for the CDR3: TGTGCCATCAGACCCGGACAGGGGTCGAACACAGATACGCAGTATTTT. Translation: CAIRPGQGSNTDTQYF.

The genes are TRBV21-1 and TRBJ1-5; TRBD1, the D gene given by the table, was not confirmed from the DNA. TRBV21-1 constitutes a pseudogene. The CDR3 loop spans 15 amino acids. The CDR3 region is CASSVQGTTRPPQHF. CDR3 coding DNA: TGTGCCAGCAGCGTACAGGGGACAACACGTCCGCCCCAGCATTTT.

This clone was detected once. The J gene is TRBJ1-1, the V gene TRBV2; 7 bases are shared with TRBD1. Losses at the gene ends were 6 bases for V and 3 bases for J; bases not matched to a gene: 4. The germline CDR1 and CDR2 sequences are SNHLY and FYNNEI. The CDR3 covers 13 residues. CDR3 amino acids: CASSSDRDTEAFF. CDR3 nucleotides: TGTGCCAGCAGCTCTGACAGGGACACTGAAGCTTTCTTT.

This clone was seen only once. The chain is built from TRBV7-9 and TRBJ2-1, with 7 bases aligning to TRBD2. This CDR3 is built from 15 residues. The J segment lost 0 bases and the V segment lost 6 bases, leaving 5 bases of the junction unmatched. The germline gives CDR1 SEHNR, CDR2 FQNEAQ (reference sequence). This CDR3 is CASRGQRDSYNEQFF. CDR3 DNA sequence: TGTGCCAGCAGGGGCCAGCGGGACTCCTACAATGAGCAGTTCTTC.

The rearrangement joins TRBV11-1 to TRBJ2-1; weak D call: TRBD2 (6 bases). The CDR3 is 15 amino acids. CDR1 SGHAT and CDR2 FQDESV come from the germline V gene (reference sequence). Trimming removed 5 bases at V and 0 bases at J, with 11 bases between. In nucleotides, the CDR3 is TGTGCCAGCAGCCCGGGACTGAGCTCCTACAATGAGCAGTTCTTC. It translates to CASSPGLSSYNEQFF.

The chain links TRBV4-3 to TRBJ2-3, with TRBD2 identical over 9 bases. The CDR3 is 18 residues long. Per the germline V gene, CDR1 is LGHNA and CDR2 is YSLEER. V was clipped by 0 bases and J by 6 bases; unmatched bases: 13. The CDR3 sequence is CASSQESRVAGVRDTQYF. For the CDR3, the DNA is TGCGCCAGCAGCCAAGAGAGTAGGGTAGCGGGAGTACGGGATACGCAGTATTTT.

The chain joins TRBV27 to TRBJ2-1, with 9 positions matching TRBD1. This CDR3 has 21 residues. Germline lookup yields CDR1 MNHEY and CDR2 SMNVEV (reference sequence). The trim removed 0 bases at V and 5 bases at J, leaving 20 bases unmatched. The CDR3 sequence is CASSLSNNRDRVTGRHNEQFF. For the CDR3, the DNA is TGTGCCAGCAGTTTATCGAATAATCGGGACAGGGTCACAGGACGCCACAATGAGCAGTTCTTC.

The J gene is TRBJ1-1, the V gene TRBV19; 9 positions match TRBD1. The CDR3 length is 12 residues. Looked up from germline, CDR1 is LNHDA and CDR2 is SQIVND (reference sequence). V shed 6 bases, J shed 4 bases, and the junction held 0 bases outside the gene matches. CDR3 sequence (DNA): TGTGCCAGTAGGGGACAGGGCACTGAAGCTTTCTTT. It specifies CASRGQGTEAFF.

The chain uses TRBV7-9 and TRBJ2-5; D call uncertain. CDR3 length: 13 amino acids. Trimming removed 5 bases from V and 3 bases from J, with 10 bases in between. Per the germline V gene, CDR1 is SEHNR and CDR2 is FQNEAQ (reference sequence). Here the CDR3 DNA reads TGTGCCAGCAGCCGGGTGGCAGAAGAGACCCAGTACTTC. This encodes CASSRVAEETQYF.

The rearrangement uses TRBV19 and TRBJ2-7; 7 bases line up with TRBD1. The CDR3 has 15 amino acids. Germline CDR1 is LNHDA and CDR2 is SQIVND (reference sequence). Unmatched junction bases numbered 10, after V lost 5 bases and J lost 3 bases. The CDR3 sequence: CASSPPAGTDYEQYF. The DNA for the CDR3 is TGTGCCAGTAGTCCACCTGCCGGGACAGACTACGAGCAGTACTTC.

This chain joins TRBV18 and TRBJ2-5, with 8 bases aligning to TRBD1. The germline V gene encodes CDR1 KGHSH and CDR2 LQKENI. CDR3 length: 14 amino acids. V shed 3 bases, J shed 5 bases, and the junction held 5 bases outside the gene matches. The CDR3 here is CASSPATGEETQYF. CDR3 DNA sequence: TGTGCCAGCTCACCCGCGACAGGGGAGGAGACCCAGTACTTC. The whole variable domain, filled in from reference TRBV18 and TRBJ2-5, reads NAGVMQNPRHLVRRRGQEARLRCSPMKGHSHVYWYRQLPEEGLKFMVYLQKENIIDESGMPKERFSAEFPKEGPSILRIQQVVRGDSAAYFCASSPATGEETQYFGPGTRLLVL.

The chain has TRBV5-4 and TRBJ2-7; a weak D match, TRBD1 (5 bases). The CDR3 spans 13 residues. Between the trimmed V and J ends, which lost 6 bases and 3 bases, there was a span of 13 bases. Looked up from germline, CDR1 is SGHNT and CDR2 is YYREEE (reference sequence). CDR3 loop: CASIDSENYEQYF. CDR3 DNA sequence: TGTGCCAGCATAGACAGTGAGAACTACGAGCAGTACTTC.

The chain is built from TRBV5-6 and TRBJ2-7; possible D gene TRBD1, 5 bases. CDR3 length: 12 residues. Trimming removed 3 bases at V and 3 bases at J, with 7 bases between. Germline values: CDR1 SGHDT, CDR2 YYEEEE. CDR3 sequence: CASSSQGYEQYF. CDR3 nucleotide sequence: TGTGCCAGCAGCTCCCAGGGCTACGAGCAGTACTTC.

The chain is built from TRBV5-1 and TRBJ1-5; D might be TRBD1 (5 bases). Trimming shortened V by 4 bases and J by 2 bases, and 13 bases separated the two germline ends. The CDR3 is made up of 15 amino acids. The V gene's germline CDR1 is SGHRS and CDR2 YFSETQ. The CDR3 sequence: CASSPGGGGNQPQHF. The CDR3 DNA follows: TGCGCCAGCAGCCCCGGGGGGGGAGGCAATCAGCCCCAGCATTTT.

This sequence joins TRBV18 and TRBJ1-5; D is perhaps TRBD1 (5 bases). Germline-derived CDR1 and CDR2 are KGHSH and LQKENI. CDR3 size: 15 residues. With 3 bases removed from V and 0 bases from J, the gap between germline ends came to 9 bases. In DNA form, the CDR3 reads TGTGCCAGCTCACCCAGGGTCGGTAGCAATCAGCCCCAGCATTTT. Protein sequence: CASSPRVGSNQPQHF.

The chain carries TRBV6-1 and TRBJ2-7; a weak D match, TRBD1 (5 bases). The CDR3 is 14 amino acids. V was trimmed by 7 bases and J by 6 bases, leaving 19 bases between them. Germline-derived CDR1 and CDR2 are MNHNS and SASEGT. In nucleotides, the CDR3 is TGTGCCAGCACCGAACCGGGCAGGGTCTTCGAGCAGTACTTC. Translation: CASTEPGRVFEQYF.

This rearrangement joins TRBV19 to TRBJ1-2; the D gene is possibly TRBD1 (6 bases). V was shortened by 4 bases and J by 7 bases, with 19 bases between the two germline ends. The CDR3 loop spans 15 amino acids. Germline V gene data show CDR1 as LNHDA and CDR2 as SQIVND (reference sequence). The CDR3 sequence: CASSTGQRRLSGYTF. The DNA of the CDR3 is TGTGCCAGTAGTACAGGACAGAGGAGGTTAAGTGGCTACACCTTC. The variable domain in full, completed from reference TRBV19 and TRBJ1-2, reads DGGITQSPKYLFRKEGQNVTLSCEQNLNHDAMYWYRQDPGQGLRLIYYSQIVNDFQKGDIAEGYSVSREKKESFPLTVTSAQKNPTAFYLCASSTGQRRLSGYTFGSGTRLTVV.

CDR3 amino acids: CASSVDSGSFQETQYF. The CDR3 bases are TGTGCCAGCAGCGTAGACAGCGGGAGTTTCCAAGAGACCCAGTACTTC. The V and J genes are TRBV9 and TRBJ2-5; TRBD2 aligns across 8 bases. J gave up 1 base and V 0 bases, and 5 bases lay outside the gene matches. From germline, CDR1 is SGDLS and CDR2 YYNGEE. The CDR3 runs to 16 residues.